The text below deals with one T cell receptor (beta chain). The target antigen is unknown. Germline-derived CDR1 and CDR2 are MDHEN and SYDVKM. Unmatched junction bases numbered 7, after V lost 6 bases and J lost 5 bases. The CDR3 loop spans 14 amino acids. This specimen belongs to a study of T-cell reconstitution after alpha-beta-depleted transplantation in children. A TCRbeta library incorporating unique molecular identifiers was prepared. One entry per CDR3 protein results from TCRdb running MiXCR on the PCR reads. The sample holds under 20,000 distinct CDR3 sequences, roughly 12% seen once. Study-wide points: For some patients, TCRbeta diversity was high at day 60 because of recipient T cells and thymic progenitors that survived. Newly generated T cells supplied most T-cell counts and diversity one year post-transplant.

The genes are TRBV28 and TRBJ1-5; 7 nucleotides match TRBD1. The receptor's source is a boy younger than two who had a stem cell transplant for Wiskott-Aldrich syndrome, so the T cells may come from the graft donor. This sample comprised PBMCs, mostly from graft donor cells, obtained 180 days after TCRalphabeta/CD19-depleted stem cell transplant. As DNA, the CDR3 is TGTGCCAGCAGCCTCAGGGGGAGGTATCAGCCCCAGCATTTT. Protein: CASSLRGRYQPQHF.